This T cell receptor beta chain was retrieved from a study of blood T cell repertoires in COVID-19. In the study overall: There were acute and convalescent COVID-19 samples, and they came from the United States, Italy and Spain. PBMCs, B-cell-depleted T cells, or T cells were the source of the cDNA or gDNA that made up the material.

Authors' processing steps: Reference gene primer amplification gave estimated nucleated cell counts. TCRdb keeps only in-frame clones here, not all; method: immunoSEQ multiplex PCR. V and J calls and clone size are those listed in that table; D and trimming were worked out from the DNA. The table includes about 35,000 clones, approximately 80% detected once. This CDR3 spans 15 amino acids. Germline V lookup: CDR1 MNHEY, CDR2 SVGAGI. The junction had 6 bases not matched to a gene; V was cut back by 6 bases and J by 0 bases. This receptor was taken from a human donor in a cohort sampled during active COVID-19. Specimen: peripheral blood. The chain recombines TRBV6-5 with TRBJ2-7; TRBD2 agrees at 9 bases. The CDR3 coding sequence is TGTGCCAGCAGATGGACTAGCGTCAGCTCCTACGAGCAGTACTTC. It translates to CASRWTSVSSYEQYF.